This T cell receptor (beta chain) was captured in a study of blood T cell repertoires in COVID-19. At the level of the study: The United States, Italy and Spain supplied acute and convalescent COVID-19 samples. Sources were T cells, B-cell-depleted T cells, or PBMCs; the material itself was cDNA or gDNA.

Per the original data handling: Nucleated cell number was recorded as an estimate derived from reference gene primer amplification. Only in-frame clones appear in the TCRdb table, and some are missing; sequencing was by immunoSEQ multiplex PCR. From that table come the V and J calls and clone size; the DNA was used to work out D and trimming. The sample has more than 300,000 clones; around 86% are singletons. The CDR3 contains 14 residues. V lost 2 bases and J lost 0, with 8 bases in between. CDR1 and CDR2 (germline): SGHDT, YYEEEE. The specimen sequenced was peripheral blood. This clonotype originated in a woman in her forties or fifties with acute or convalescent COVID-19. The chain employs TRBV5-6 and TRBJ1-2; no clear D gene. This chain's CDR3 is CASSFPGTNYGYTF. The CDR3 region has the DNA TGTGCCAGCAGCTTCCCGGGAACTAACTATGGCTACACCTTC.